The 16 T cell receptor beta chains given below trace back to one sample, sequenced in a study of CD8 T cells in ankylosing spondylitis (TCRdb year 2017). Library prep was done by 5' RACE. TCRdb records Illumina HiSeq 2500 as the sequencer. TCRdb reanalyzed the raw reads on its own, using fastp at Q25 for trimming and MiXCR for clone calling, and kept in-frame beta chains. Each CDR3 protein gets just one entry, which takes the most common genes and DNA from the rows behind it. The sample table shows around 340,000 distinct CDR3 sequences, and roughly 20% are seen once. About an eighth of the sample belongs to the ten largest clones. Input material: blood, either unsorted or a sorted T cell fraction (not recorded which). The receptors here all came from a male donor with ankylosing spondylitis or in good health (not recorded which).

This rearrangement joins TRBV5-1 to TRBJ2-7, with 7 bases that match TRBD2. The CDR3 runs to 12 residues. V lost 3 bases to trimming and J lost 4 bases; unmatched junction nucleotides: 1. Germline-derived CDR1 and CDR2 are SGHRS and YFSETQ. The CDR3: CASSWEGYEQYF. In DNA form, the CDR3 reads TGCGCCAGCAGCTGGGAGGGTTACGAGCAGTACTTC. Based on the CDR3 plus reference TRBV5-1 and TRBJ2-7, the full variable domain is KAGVTQTPRYLIKTRGQQVTLSCSPISGHRSVSWYQQTPGQGLQFLFEYFSETQRNKGNFPGRFSGRQFSNSRSEMNVSTLELGDSALYLCASSWEGYEQYFGPGTRLTVT.

The sample holds a few counts of this clonotype. V gene TRBV3-1 combines with J gene TRBJ2-4; a possible D gene is TRBD2 (6 bases). V lost 2 bases to trimming and J lost 2 bases, with 13 bases between them. The germline V gene has CDR1 LGHDT and CDR2 YNNKEL (reference sequence). The CDR3 runs to 16 residues. In DNA form, the CDR3 reads TGTGCCAGCAGCCAACCGTCGGAGGGGTCCAAAAACATTCAGTACTTC. Amino acids: CASSQPSEGSKNIQYF.

The genes are TRBV20-1 and TRBJ2-7, with D perhaps matching TRBD1 (6 bases). Between the trimmed V and J ends, which lost 3 bases and 2 bases, there was a span of 17 bases. Germline loops: CDR1 DFQATT, CDR2 SNEGSKA (reference sequence). CDR3 length equals 15 residues. The CDR3, as DNA: TGCAGTGCTAGTCGTGAGGGGGAGTTACCCTACGAGCAGTACTTC. Its translation: CSASREGELPYEQYF.

This sequence joins TRBV3-1 and TRBJ1-1, with D possibly matching TRBD1 (5 bases). V lost 5 bases to trimming and J lost 2 bases, with 12 bases between them. Germline CDR1 LGHDT, CDR2 YNNKEL (reference sequence). The CDR3 is 14 residues long. The CDR3 DNA reads TGTGCCAGCAGCTATTATACAGGTAACACTGAAGCTTTCTTT. It is translated as CASSYYTGNTEAFF.

This clonotype was seen a few times. The J gene is TRBJ2-7, the V gene TRBV7-9; weak D call: TRBD1 (6 bases). From germline, CDR1 is SEHNR and CDR2 FQNEAQ (reference sequence). The V and J ends lost 3 bases and 3 bases respectively, with 12 bases between them. The CDR3 is 14 amino acids. The CDR3 DNA reads TGTGCCAGCAGCTTGGGGACACTAGACTACGAGCAGTACTTC. Translation: CASSLGTLDYEQYF.

This clonotype has a single count. This chain links TRBV19 with TRBJ2-6, with 7 bases that match TRBD2. The CDR3 loop spans 15 amino acids. Germline V gene lookup returns CDR1 LNHDA and CDR2 SQIVND (reference sequence). With V trimmed by 2 bases and J by 3 bases, 1 base remained unmatched. CDR3 in DNA: TGTGCCAGTAGTATAATAGCGGGTGGGGCCAACGTCCTGACTTTC. It specifies CASSIIAGGANVLTF.

This chain uses TRBV30 with TRBJ2-7; 8 bases agree with TRBD1. CDR3 length: 13 residues. V gave up 2 bases and J gave up 6 bases; unmatched junction bases: 6. Germline lookup yields CDR1 GTSNPN and CDR2 SVGIG (reference sequence). The CDR3 spells CAWSLGQGGEQYF. The CDR3 DNA sequence: TGTGCCTGGAGTCTCGGACAGGGCGGCGAGCAGTACTTC.

V is TRBV6-5 and J is TRBJ2-2, with 10 bases fitting TRBD2. V lost 2 bases and J lost 5; bases outside the gene matches: 8. The CDR3 loop spans 17 amino acids. Germline V lookup: CDR1 MNHEY, CDR2 SVGAGI. This CDR3 reads CASSYTPSGGGTGELFF. As DNA, the CDR3 is TGTGCCAGCAGTTACACGCCTAGCGGGGGTGGGACCGGGGAGCTGTTTTTT.

The chain couples TRBV29-1 to TRBJ2-3; the D gene could be TRBD1 or TRBD2 (6 bases each). Germline CDR1 is SQVTM and CDR2 is ANQGSEA. This CDR3 contains 14 residues. V was shortened by 8 bases and J by 4 bases, with 19 bases between the two germline ends. For the CDR3, the DNA is TGCAGCACCTACGGGGGCGCCGACTCAGATACGCAGTATTTT. It encodes CSTYGGADSDTQYF.

This chain uses TRBV3-1 with TRBJ2-1; 12 positions agree with TRBD2. The trim removed 4 bases at V and 12 bases at J, leaving 10 bases unmatched. CDR3 length: 15 amino acids. Germline V gene lookup returns CDR1 LGHDT and CDR2 YNNKEL (reference sequence). The CDR3 DNA is TGTGCCAGCAGCCCGGGACTAGCGGGCGCGGTGAGGCAGTTCTTC. The encoded protein is CASSPGLAGAVRQFF.

This chain connects TRBV27 to TRBJ2-7; D ambiguous. Germline V lookup: CDR1 MNHEY, CDR2 SMNVEV (reference sequence). The CDR3 runs 17 residues. V was clipped by 5 bases and J by 3 bases, with 23 bases between them. CDR3 DNA sequence: TGTGCCAGCAGTCCTACCCAGAGGCCCCCATACTTCTACGAGCAGTACTTC. Encoded protein: CASSPTQRPPYFYEQYF.

The rearrangement links TRBV4-2 to TRBJ2-5; D might be TRBD1 (6 bases). This CDR3 region has 13 residues. The V gene's germline CDR1 is LGHNA and CDR2 YNFKEQ. The V gene lost 4 bases and the J gene lost 7 bases, with 13 bases spanning the gap. CDR3: CASSPWVTGTQYF. The CDR3, as DNA: TGTGCCAGCAGCCCCTGGGTGACAGGGACCCAGTACTTC.

This clonotype was found a few times. The rearrangement joins TRBV20-1 to TRBJ1-1; D is undetermined. Deletions cut 0 bases from V and 3 bases from J, with 8 bases between. CDR3 size: 13 residues. The germline V gene has CDR1 DFQATT and CDR2 SNEGSKA (reference sequence). CDR3 sequence reads: CSARDRHYTEAFF. CDR3 DNA sequence: TGCAGTGCTAGAGATCGACACTACACTGAAGCTTTCTTT.

This chain links TRBV4-1 with TRBJ2-1; D may be TRBD1 or TRBD2 (5 bases each). The CDR3 spans 18 residues. V was shortened by 3 bases and J by 1 base, with 19 bases between the two germline ends. The V gene's germline CDR1 is MGHRA and CDR2 YSYEKL. The CDR3 DNA reads as TGCGCCAGCAGCCAGTGGCCCCAGGGAGCCGATTCCTACAATGAGCAGTTCTTC. It yields the protein CASSQWPQGADSYNEQFF.

The V gene is TRBV6-5, the J gene TRBJ2-2; 7 nucleotides agree with TRBD2. Germline loops: CDR1 MNHEY, CDR2 SVGAGI. This CDR3 contains 14 residues. After removal of 2 bases from V and 4 bases from J, the junction contained 1 base not matched to a gene. The CDR3 sequence is CASSYGEGTGELFF. DNA of the CDR3: TGTGCCAGCAGTTACGGGGAGGGCACCGGGGAGCTGTTTTTT.

The chain links TRBV6-1 to TRBJ2-1; 9 bases fit TRBD1. Per the germline V gene, CDR1 is MNHNS and CDR2 is SASEGT. V shed 2 bases, J shed 6 bases, and the junction held 5 bases outside the gene matches. The CDR3 is 15 residues long. CDR3 nucleotide sequence: TGTGCCAGCAGTGAAAGAGGGACAGGGAGCAATGAGCAGTTCTTC. Its protein product is CASSERGTGSNEQFF.